One sample yielded the 13 T cell receptor beta chains listed below, sequenced in a study of PD-1 blockade in classical Hodgkin lymphoma. Following autologous stem cell transplantation, relapse occurred in every patient, and exposure to brentuximab vedotin varied. The assay was immunoSEQ multiplex PCR, and TCRdb's table has in-frame clones only and misses some. The sample has 75,000 to 100,000 clones, roughly 76% seen once. The sequenced sample was peripheral blood mononuclear cells (PBMCs), obtained before the second cycle of nivolumab. These receptors were collected from a human donor with classical Hodgkin lymphoma.

V is TRBV30 and J is TRBJ2-1; TRBD1 agrees at 8 bases. The germline gives CDR1 GTSNPN, CDR2 SVGIG (reference sequence). CDR3 size: 14 residues. With V trimmed by 0 bases and J by 7 bases, 5 bases remained unmatched. CDR3 bases: TGTGCCTGGAGTGTTGGGACAGGCTTGAATGAGCAGTTCTTC. Translation gives CAWSVGTGLNEQFF.

The rearrangement links TRBV27 to TRBJ1-4, with D possibly being TRBD1 (5 bases). Looked up from germline, CDR1 is MNHEY and CDR2 is SMNVEV (reference sequence). The length of the CDR3 is 15 residues. V lost 2 bases, J lost 8 bases, and 15 bases lay in between. The CDR3 DNA is TGTGCCAGCAGTTTAACGTTGATGAAGGGGGAAAAACTGTTTTTT. Protein: CASSLTLMKGEKLFF.

The chain employs TRBV2 and TRBJ2-5; 8 bases align to TRBD2. Germline lookup yields CDR1 SNHLY and CDR2 FYNNEI. This CDR3 comprises 15 residues. J gave up 4 bases and V 6 bases, and 10 bases lay outside the gene matches. The CDR3 DNA reads TGTGCCAGCAGAGCGTTGGGCGGGGGGAGAGAGACCCAGTACTTC. This gives the protein CASRALGGGRETQYF.

The rearrangement uses TRBV11-1 and TRBJ2-2, with TRBD2 identical over 9 bases. Trimming cost V 2 bases and J 5 bases; bases outside gene matches: 3. CDR3 size: 15 residues. CDR1 and CDR2 from the germline V gene are SGHAT and FQDESV (reference sequence). The CDR3 DNA reads TGTGCCAGCAGCTTAATAGCGGGAGTTACCGGGGAGCTGTTTTTT. This sequence encodes CASSLIAGVTGELFF.

The chain combines TRBV30 with TRBJ1-2; TRBD1 aligns across 8 bases. This CDR3 has 14 amino acids. V dropped 1 base and J dropped 7; count of bases not matched to a gene: 8. Germline CDR1 reads GTSNPN; CDR2 reads SVGIG (reference sequence). Written as DNA, the CDR3 is TGTGCCTGGAGTGCCTTGACAGGGGTTGGTGGCTACACCTTC. This gives the protein CAWSALTGVGGYTF.

There are a few counts of this clone. The chain employs TRBV7-9 and TRBJ2-7, with 7 bases identical to TRBD2. There are 15 residues in the CDR3. Germline-derived CDR1 and CDR2 are SEHNR and FQNEAQ (reference sequence). V lost 1 base, J lost 3 bases, and 6 bases stayed unmatched. CDR3 sequence: CASSLVASGDYEQYF. The CDR3 nucleotides are TGTGCCAGCAGCTTAGTTGCTAGCGGAGACTACGAGCAGTACTTC. The full variable domain, in which reference TRBV7-9 and TRBJ2-7 provide the parts outside the CDR3, is DTGVSQNPRHKITKRGQNVTFRCDPISEHNRLYWYRQTLGQGPEFLTYFQNEAQLEKSRLLSDRFSAERPKGSFSTLEIQRTEQGDSAMYLCASSLVASGDYEQYFGPGTRLTVT.

The chain employs TRBV30 and TRBJ2-5, with D maybe TRBD2 (5 bases). This CDR3 has 15 amino acids. Germline CDR1 and CDR2: GTSNPN and SVGIG (reference sequence). V shed 2 bases and J shed 2 bases, with 15 bases lying between them. The CDR3 coding sequence is TGTGCCTGGAGTAGTGGGCTAGCACCGCAAGAGACCCAGTACTTC. Its protein product is CAWSSGLAPQETQYF.

This chain connects TRBV19 to TRBJ2-7; TRBD1 matches 10 bases. The trim removed 3 bases at V and 6 bases at J, leaving 11 bases unmatched. This CDR3 has 16 residues. Per germline, CDR1 LNHDA and CDR2 SQIVND (reference sequence). CDR3 loop: CASSIFGGTGATEQYF. Written as DNA, the CDR3 is TGTGCCAGTAGTATCTTCGGTGGGACAGGGGCAACCGAGCAGTACTTC.

This clone was found a few times. The chain uses TRBV5-1 and TRBJ1-1; D may be TRBD1 (5 bases). V lost 0 bases and J lost 7, with 10 bases in between. CDR1 and CDR2 from the germline V gene are SGHRS and YFSETQ. The CDR3 contains 13 residues. This CDR3 reads CASSLAGSFEAFF. DNA of the CDR3: TGCGCCAGCAGCTTGGCAGGGTCCTTTGAAGCTTTCTTT. The full variable domain, rest sourced from reference TRBV5-1 and TRBJ1-1, is KAGVTQTPRYLIKTRGQQVTLSCSPISGHRSVSWYQQTPGQGLQFLFEYFSETQRNKGNFPGRFSGRQFSNSRSEMNVSTLELGDSALYLCASSLAGSFEAFFGQGTRLTVV.

By frequency in the sample, this clone is medium-sized (0.01 to 0.1%). V gene TRBV27 combines with J gene TRBJ2-3; 13 bases are shared with TRBD2. The CDR3 has 16 residues. Germline CDR1 is MNHEY and CDR2 is SMNVEV (reference sequence). Losses at the gene ends were 5 bases for V and 3 bases for J; bases not matched to a gene: 5. The CDR3 region is CASSPTTSGRTDTQYF. The CDR3 DNA sequence: TGTGCCAGCAGTCCAACGACTAGCGGGAGGACAGATACGCAGTATTTT.

This chain links TRBV6-5 with TRBJ2-5; weak D call: TRBD2 (6 bases). The ends were cut back, 6 bases at V and 2 bases at J, with 13 bases in the middle. The CDR3 runs 14 residues. Germline CDR1 MNHEY, CDR2 SVGAGI. CDR3 loop: CASSRGTVQETQYF. CDR3 nucleotides: TGTGCCAGCAGCCGCGGGACGGTGCAAGAGACCCAGTACTTC.

The J gene is TRBJ1-2, the V gene TRBV5-5; D call uncertain. Germline loops: CDR1 SGHKS, CDR2 YYEKEE (reference sequence). Trimming took 0 bases from V and 4 from J, leaving 19 bases between them. This CDR3 has 17 residues. CDR3 nucleotides: TGTGCCAGCAGCTTGGAGCCCCGGGGAAAGGGCCTCTATGGCTACACCTTC. Its protein product is CASSLEPRGKGLYGYTF.

This clone has just a few counts. This chain's CDR3 is CASGILAGGPTNEQFF. The CDR3 DNA reads TGTGCCAGCGGCATTCTAGCGGGAGGGCCCACCAATGAGCAGTTCTTC. The chain links TRBV27 to TRBJ2-1; 12 nucleotides match TRBD2. Looked up from germline, CDR1 is MNHEY and CDR2 is SMNVEV (reference sequence). V lost 8 bases, J lost 6 bases, and 11 bases stayed unmatched. The CDR3 extends over 16 amino acids.